This TCR beta chain was profiled in a study of T cell changes during pregnancy in multiple sclerosis. The CDR3 is made up of 17 amino acids. Germline V gene data show CDR1 as MGHRA and CDR2 as YSYEKL. The V and J ends lost 3 bases and 2 bases respectively, with 18 bases between them. TCRdb keeps only in-frame clones here, not all; method: immunoSEQ multiplex PCR. The data hold some 64,000 clones, with 80% to 95% observed a single time. The receptor was derived from a female donor with multiple sclerosis, enrolled in a pregnancy study. The chain has TRBV4-1 and TRBJ2-3; possibly TRBD2 for D (6 bases). The specimen was peripheral blood, collected in the first trimester of pregnancy. The CDR3 loop is CASSQTASLAHTDTQYF. The CDR3 DNA follows: TGCGCCAGCAGCCAGACGGCGTCGCTAGCGCACACAGATACGCAGTATTTT.